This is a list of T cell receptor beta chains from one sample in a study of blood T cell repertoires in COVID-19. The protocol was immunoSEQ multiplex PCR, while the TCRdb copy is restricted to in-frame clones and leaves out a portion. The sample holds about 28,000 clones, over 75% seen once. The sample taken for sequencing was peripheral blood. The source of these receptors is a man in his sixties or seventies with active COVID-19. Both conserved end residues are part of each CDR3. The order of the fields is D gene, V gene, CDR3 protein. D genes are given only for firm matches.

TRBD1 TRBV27 CASSPTGGFSYEQYF
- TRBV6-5 CASSGQGGNQPQHF
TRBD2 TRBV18 CASPKDSGDYTDTQYF
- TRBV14 CASSKRGTGTGYEQYF
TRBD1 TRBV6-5 CASTRTGSTEAFF
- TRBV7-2 CASSLSMSGELFF
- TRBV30 CAWDRGGGGYTF
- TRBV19 CASSMVAGSSYNEQFF
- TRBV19 CASSIDRGRQNQPQHF
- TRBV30 CAWRVDRRGTEAFF
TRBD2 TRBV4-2 CASSQQTSGADTQYF
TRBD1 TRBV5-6 CASSTPGTVSYGYTF
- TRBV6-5 CASNPQTGNTIYF
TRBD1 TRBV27 CASTQTGRTDTQYF
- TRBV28 CASSSLLGHSNQPQHF
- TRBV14 CASSQGRGTGTQYF
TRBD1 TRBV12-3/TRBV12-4 CASTGQNYGYTF
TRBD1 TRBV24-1 CATSDRTGGYNEQFF
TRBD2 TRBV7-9 CASSPLAGVAYEQYF
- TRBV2 CASSAGEIQPQHF
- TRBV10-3 CAAGGGNTIYF
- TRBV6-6 CASSPSRGELFF
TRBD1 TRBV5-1 CASSLLAGGGQETQYF
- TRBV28 CASSLSRGKLFF
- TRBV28 CASSTPTGSYGYTF
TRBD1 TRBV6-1 CASSELGQGTSPLHF
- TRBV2 CASSQIGGATTGELFF
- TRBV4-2 CASSQDRTSHEQFF
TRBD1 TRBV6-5 CASSSGQGNYGYTF
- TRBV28 CASSLQQRGETQYF
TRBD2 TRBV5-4 CASRSGLAATDTQYF
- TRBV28 CASSLGRRFYEQYF
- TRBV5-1 CASSLELFSYEQYF
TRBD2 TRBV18 CASSPGTSGGREQYF
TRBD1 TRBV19 CASSITGGRQETQYF
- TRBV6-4 CATKGPSDTQYF
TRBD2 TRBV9 CASSREGLAGGTTGELFF
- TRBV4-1 CASSQDEASYSPLHF
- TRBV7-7 CASSLGGGGGETQYF
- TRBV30 CAWKTGSMNTEAFF
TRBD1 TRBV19 CASGTGRGETQYF
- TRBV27 CASRAPRGELFF
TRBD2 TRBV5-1 CASSGGGLYNEQFF